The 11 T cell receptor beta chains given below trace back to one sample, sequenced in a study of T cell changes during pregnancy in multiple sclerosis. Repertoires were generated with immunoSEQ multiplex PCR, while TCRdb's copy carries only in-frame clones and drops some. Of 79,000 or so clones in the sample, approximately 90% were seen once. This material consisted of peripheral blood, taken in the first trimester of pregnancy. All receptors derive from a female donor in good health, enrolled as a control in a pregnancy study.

CDR3 sequence: CASRPGLAGAWEQFF. CDR3 DNA: TGTGCCAGCAGACCGGGACTAGCGGGGGCTTGGGAGCAGTTCTTC. This chain connects TRBV6-5 to TRBJ2-1; TRBD2 agrees at 14 bases. The CDR3 is 15 residues long. Germline lookup yields CDR1 MNHEY and CDR2 SVGAGI. J was trimmed by 10 bases and V by 6 bases; bases with no gene match: 8.

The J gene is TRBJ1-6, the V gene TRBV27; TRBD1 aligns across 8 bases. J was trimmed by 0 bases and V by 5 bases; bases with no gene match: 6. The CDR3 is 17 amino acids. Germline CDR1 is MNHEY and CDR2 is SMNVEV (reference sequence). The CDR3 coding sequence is TGTGCCAGCAGTCCGCGGACAGGGCGCTCCTATAATTCACCCCTCCACTTT. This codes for CASSPRTGRSYNSPLHF.

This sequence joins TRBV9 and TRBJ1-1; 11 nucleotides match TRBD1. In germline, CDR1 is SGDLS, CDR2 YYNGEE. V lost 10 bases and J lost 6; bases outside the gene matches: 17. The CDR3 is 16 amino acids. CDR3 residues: CAGTGTGGLRRAEAFF. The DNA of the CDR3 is TGTGCCGGTACCGGGACAGGGGGTTTAAGGAGGGCTGAAGCTTTCTTT.

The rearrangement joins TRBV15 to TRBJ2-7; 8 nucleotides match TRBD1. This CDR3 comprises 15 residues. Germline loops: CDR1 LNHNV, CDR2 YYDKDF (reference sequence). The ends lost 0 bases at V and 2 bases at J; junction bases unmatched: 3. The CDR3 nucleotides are TGTGCCACCAGCAGAGAAACAGGGGGTACCTACGAGCAGTACTTC. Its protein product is CATSRETGGTYEQYF.

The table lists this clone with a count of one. DNA of the CDR3: TGCACCAGCAGCCAAACCGGGACTAGCGGGGGGGTGAGGAGGGAGACCCAGTACTTC. Its protein product is CTSSQTGTSGGVRRETQYF. The rearrangement joins TRBV1 to TRBJ2-5; TRBD2 is taken as the D call from the table, unchecked against the DNA. TRBV1 is an annotated pseudogene. The CDR3 loop spans 19 amino acids.

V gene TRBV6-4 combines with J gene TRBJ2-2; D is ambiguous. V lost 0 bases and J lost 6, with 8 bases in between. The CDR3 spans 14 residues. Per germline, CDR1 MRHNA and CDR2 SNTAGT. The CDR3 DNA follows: TGTGCCAGCAGTGACTCGAAAGAGGCCGGGGAGCTGTTTTTT. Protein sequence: CASSDSKEAGELFF.

Here the CDR3 DNA reads TGCAGCGTTGGATCTGAGGGGGTTGGCAATGAGCAGTTCTTC. Protein product: CSVGSEGVGNEQFF. The rearrangement uses TRBV29-1 and TRBJ2-1, with D perhaps matching TRBD1 (6 bases). Germline V gives CDR1 SQVTM, CDR2 ANQGSEA. Trimming pared 4 bases from V and 6 bases from J, leaving 16 bases between. The CDR3 consists of 14 residues.

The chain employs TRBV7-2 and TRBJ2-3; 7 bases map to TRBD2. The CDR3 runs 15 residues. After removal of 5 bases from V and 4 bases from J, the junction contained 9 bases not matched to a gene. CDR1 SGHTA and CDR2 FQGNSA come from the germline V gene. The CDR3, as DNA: TGTGCCAGCAGCCGCGCCCCCACTAGCGCAGATACGCAGTATTTT. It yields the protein CASSRAPTSADTQYF.

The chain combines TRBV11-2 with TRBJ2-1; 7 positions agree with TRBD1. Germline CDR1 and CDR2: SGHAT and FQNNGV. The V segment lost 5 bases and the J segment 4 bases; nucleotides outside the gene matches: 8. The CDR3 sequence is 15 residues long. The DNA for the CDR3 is TGTGCCAGCAGCCCCAGACAGGGTTTATACAATGAGCAGTTCTTC. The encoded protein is CASSPRQGLYNEQFF.

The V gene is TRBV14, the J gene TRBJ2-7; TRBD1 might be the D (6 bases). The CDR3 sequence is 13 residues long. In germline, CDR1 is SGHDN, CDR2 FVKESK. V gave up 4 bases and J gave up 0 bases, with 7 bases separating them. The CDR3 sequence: CASSRDNSYEQYF. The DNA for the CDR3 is TGTGCCAGCAGCCGGGACAACTCCTACGAGCAGTACTTC.

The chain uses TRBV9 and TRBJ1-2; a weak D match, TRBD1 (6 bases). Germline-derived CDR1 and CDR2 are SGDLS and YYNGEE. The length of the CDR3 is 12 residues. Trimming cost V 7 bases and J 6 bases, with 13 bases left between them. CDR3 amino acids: CASGGAVHGYTF. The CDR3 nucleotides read TGTGCCAGCGGGGGGGCTGTCCATGGCTACACCTTC.